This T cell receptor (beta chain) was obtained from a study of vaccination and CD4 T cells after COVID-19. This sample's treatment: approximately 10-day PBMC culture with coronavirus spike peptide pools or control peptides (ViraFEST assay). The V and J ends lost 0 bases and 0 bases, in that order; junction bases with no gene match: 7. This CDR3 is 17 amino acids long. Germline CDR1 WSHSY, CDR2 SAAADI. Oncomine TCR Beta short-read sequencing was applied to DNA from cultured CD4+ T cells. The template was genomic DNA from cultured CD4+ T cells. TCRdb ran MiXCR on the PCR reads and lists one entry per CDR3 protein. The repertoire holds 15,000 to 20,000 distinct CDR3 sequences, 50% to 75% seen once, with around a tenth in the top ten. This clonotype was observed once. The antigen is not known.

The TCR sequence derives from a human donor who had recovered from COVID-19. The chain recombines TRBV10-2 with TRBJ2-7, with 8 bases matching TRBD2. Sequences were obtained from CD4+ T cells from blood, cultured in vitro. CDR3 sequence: CASSESGFSGSSYEQYF. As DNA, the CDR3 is TGCGCCAGCAGTGAGTCAGGTTTCAGCGGGAGCTCCTACGAGCAGTACTTC.